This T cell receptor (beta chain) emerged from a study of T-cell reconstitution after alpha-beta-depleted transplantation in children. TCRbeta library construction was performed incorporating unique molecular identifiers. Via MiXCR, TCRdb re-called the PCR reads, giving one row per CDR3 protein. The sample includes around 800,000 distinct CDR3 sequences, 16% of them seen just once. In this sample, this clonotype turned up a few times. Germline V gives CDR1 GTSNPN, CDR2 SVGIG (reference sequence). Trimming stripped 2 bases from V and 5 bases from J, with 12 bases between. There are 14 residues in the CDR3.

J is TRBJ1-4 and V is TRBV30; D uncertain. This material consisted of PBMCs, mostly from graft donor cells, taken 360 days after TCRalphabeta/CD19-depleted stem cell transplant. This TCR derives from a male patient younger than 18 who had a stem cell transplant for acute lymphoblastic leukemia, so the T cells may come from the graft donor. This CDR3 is CAWSRGGPNEKLFF. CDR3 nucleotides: TGTGCCTGGAGTAGAGGAGGTCCGAATGAAAAACTGTTTTTT.